The clone carrying this T cell receptor (beta chain) appeared a few times. This CDR3 has 14 amino acids. Germline loops: CDR1 GTSNPN, CDR2 SVGIG (reference sequence). With 1 base removed from V and 5 bases from J, the gap between germline ends came to 9 bases. The data are from a study of T cells in Graves' hyperthyroidism and ophthalmopathy. Study-level information: Before any treatment, at initial diagnosis, peripheral blood was collected.

Amplification of TCR beta CDR3 regions was performed using RNA transcripts as template. A set of HTBI primers served as the primers for a first-round RT-PCR of the TCR CDR3. TCRdb called the multiplex PCR reads again in MiXCR, with one record for every CDR3 protein. The data show over 300,000 distinct CDR3 sequences, roughly 13% seen once. A lack of ophthalmopathy progression within 18 months defined stable Graves' hyperthyroidism. About 10 ml of fresh peripheral blood supplied the PBMCs. This clonotype was obtained from a woman aged 60-75 years with Graves' hyperthyroidism. The V call is TRBV30, the J call TRBJ1-6, with D possibly being TRBD1 (6 bases). Sequencing was performed on blood. The CDR3 bases are TGTGCCTGGAGTGGAGGGGGAGATAATTCACCCCTCCACTTT. Amino acids: CAWSGGGDNSPLHF. Supplemented by reference TRBV30 and TRBJ1-6, the full variable domain reads SQTIHQWPATLVQPVGSPLSLECTVEGTSNPNLYWYRQAAGRGLQLLFYSVGIGQISSEVPQNLSASRPQDRQFILSSKKLLLSDSGFYLCAWSGGGDNSPLHFGNGTRLTVT.